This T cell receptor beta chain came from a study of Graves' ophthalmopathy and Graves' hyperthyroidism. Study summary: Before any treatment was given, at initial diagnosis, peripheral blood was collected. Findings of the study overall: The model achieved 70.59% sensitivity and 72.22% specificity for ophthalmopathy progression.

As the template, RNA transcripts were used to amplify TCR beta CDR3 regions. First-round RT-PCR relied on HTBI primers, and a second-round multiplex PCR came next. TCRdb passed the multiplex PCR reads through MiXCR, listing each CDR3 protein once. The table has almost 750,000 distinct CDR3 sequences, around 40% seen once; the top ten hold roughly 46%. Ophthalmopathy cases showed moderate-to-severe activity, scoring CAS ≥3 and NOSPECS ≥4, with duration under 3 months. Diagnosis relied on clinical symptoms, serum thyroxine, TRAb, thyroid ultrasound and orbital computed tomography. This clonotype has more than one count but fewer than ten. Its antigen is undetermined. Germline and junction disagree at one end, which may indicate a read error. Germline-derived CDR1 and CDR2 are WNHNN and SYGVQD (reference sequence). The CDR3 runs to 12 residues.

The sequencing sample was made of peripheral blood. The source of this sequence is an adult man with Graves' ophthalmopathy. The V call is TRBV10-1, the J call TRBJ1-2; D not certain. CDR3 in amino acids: CASSSMEQGYTF. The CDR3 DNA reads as TGTGCCAGCAGTTCGATGGAACAGGGCTACACCTTC.